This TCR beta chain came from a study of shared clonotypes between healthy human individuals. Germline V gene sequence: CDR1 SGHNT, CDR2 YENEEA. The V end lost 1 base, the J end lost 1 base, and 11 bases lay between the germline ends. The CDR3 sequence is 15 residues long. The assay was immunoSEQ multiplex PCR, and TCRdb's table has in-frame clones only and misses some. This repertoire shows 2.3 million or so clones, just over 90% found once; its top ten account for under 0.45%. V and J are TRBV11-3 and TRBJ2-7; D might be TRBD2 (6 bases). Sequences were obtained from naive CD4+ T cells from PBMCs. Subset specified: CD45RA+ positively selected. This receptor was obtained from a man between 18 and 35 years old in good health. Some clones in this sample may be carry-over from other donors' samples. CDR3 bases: TGTGCCAGCAGCTTAGGGGACTCGGGTTCCTACGAGCAGTACTTC. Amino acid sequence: CASSLGDSGSYEQYF.